This T cell receptor (beta chain) was recorded in a study of T cells in Graves' hyperthyroidism and ophthalmopathy. The table lists this clonotype with many counts. Regions amplified from RNA transcripts were the TCR beta CDR3 regions. Initially, a first-round RT-PCR of the TCR CDR3 employed the HTBI primer set. TCRdb used MiXCR to reprocess the multiplex PCR reads, holding one entry per CDR3 protein. Among 600,000 to 650,000 distinct CDR3 sequences, around 15% were seen once, and the ten largest hold 3.8%. Germline-derived CDR1 and CDR2 are SGHNT and YENEEA. This CDR3 is 13 amino acids long. V was pared by 2 bases and J by 5 bases, with 9 bases between.

Sequencing was done on a sample of blood. This TCR was sampled from a woman in her twenties or thirties with Graves' hyperthyroidism. The chain carries TRBV11-3 and TRBJ2-5; tentative D call: TRBD2 (5 bases). The CDR3 region has the DNA TGTGCCAGCAGCTTATCAGCGGAGGAGACCCAGTACTTC. As protein: CASSLSAEETQYF.